The 20 T cell receptor beta chains below all came from one sample that was sequenced in a study of cytomegalovirus exposure and HLA in healthy donors. Clones were read by immunoSEQ multiplex PCR, and TCRdb kept only the in-frame ones, dropping some. The data show about 160,000 clones, 75% to 90% seen once. Specimen: PBMCs. These receptors were taken from a woman between 18 and 29 years old in good health and CMV-seronegative.

The chain couples TRBV2 to TRBJ2-7, with D perhaps TRBD1 (5 bases). V was shortened by 5 bases and J by 7 bases, with 18 bases between the two germline ends. This CDR3 is built from 14 residues. CDR1 is SNHLY, CDR2 FYNNEI, per germline. The CDR3 DNA is TGTGCCAGCAGTTTTGACAGTTATCGGCGAGAGCAGTACTTC. This encodes CASSFDSYRREQYF.

The chain carries TRBV30 and TRBJ1-1; D is undetermined. There are 13 residues in the CDR3. Germline V gene lookup returns CDR1 GTSNPN and CDR2 SVGIG (reference sequence). V lost 3 bases, J lost 3 bases, and 11 bases lay in between. The chain's CDR3 is CAWRARGDTEAFF. CDR3 coding DNA: TGTGCCTGGAGAGCGCGGGGAGACACTGAAGCTTTCTTT.

This chain connects TRBV7-6 to TRBJ2-7, with TRBD2 identical over 10 bases. The J segment lost 5 bases and the V segment lost 4 bases, leaving 14 bases of the junction unmatched. Germline loops: CDR1 SGHVS, CDR2 FNYEAQ. The CDR3 is 17 residues long. The CDR3 DNA follows: TGTGCCAGCAGCTCCCTATTAGCGGGGGGTGGCCGACACGAGCAGTACTTC. Translating gives CASSSLLAGGGRHEQYF.

The CDR3 region has the DNA TGTGCCAGCAGCGTAGCAGGCAGGGGCAATGAAAAACTGTTTTTT. As protein: CASSVAGRGNEKLFF. The chain combines TRBV9 with TRBJ1-4; weak D call: TRBD1 (6 bases). Per germline, CDR1 SGDLS and CDR2 YYNGEE. The CDR3 totals 15 residues. Deletions cut 0 bases from V and 5 bases from J, with 11 bases between.

The V gene is TRBV30, the J gene TRBJ1-2; D is unresolved. This CDR3 comprises 13 residues. V shed 0 bases and J shed 6 bases, with 11 bases lying between them. Per germline, CDR1 GTSNPN and CDR2 SVGIG (reference sequence). As DNA, the CDR3 is TGTGCCTGGAGTGTTATTCCAGGTGATGGCTACACCTTC. The encoded protein is CAWSVIPGDGYTF.

V is TRBV11-3 and J is TRBJ2-2; D ambiguous. The CDR3 runs 13 residues. Trimming took 3 bases from V and 5 from J, leaving 7 bases between them. Germline V gene lookup returns CDR1 SGHNT and CDR2 YENEEA. CDR3 protein: CASSFSSTGELFF. The CDR3 DNA sequence: TGTGCCAGCAGCTTTAGTTCGACCGGGGAGCTGTTTTTT.

The chain combines TRBV7-3 with TRBJ2-1; a weak D match, TRBD2 (5 bases). Deletions cut 5 bases from V and 2 bases from J, with 13 bases between. The CDR3 is 15 residues long. The V gene's germline CDR1 is SGHTA and CDR2 FQGTGA. CDR3: CASSPPGSTYNEQFF. The CDR3 nucleotides are TGTGCCAGCAGCCCACCGGGATCGACCTACAATGAGCAGTTCTTC.

The rearrangement uses TRBV13 and TRBJ2-1; 9 bases fit TRBD2. The J segment lost 5 bases and the V segment lost 1 base, leaving 3 bases of the junction unmatched. CDR3 length: 15 residues. Per germline, CDR1 PRHDT and CDR2 FYEKMQ (reference sequence). Here the CDR3 reads CASSLALAGNNEQFF. For the CDR3, the DNA is TGTGCCAGCAGCTTAGCCCTAGCGGGAAACAATGAGCAGTTCTTC.

This sequence joins TRBV7-6 and TRBJ1-5; 7 bases fit TRBD1. The germline CDR1 and CDR2 sequences are SGHVS and FNYEAQ. This CDR3 has 14 residues. V dropped 1 base and J dropped 7; count of bases not matched to a gene: 4. The CDR3: CASSLEQGMQPQHF. CDR3 nucleotide sequence: TGTGCCAGCAGCTTAGAACAGGGGATGCAGCCCCAGCATTTT. Variable domain in full (rest from reference TRBV7-6 and TRBJ1-5): GAGVSQSPRYKVTKRGQDVALRCDPISGHVSLYWYRQALGQGPEFLTYFNYEAQQDKSGLPNDRFSAERPEGSISTLTIQRTEQRDSAMYRCASSLEQGMQPQHFGDGTRLSIL.

The DNA for the CDR3 is TGCGCCAGCAGCTTGACGGCCTACAATGAGCAGTTCTTC. Its translation is CASSLTAYNEQFF. The chain employs TRBV5-1 and TRBJ2-1; no definite D call. The germline CDR1 and CDR2 sequences are SGHRS and YFSETQ. The V gene lost 1 base and the J gene lost 2 bases, with 4 bases spanning the gap. The CDR3 extends over 13 amino acids.

The chain links TRBV19 to TRBJ1-3; D remains ambiguous. CDR3 size: 14 residues. Trimming left V 7 bases short and J 1 base short, with 11 bases between. The germline V gene encodes CDR1 LNHDA and CDR2 SQIVND (reference sequence). In nucleotides, the CDR3 is TGTGCCAGTACCCGAGCCGGTTCTGGAAACACCATATATTTT. This codes for CASTRAGSGNTIYF.

The chain joins TRBV29-1 to TRBJ2-7; D is possibly TRBD2 (5 bases). V gave up 4 bases and J gave up 7 bases, with 17 bases separating them. The length of the CDR3 is 13 residues. Germline CDR1 is SQVTM and CDR2 is ANQGSEA. The CDR3 here is CSVGPWGSGEQYF. For the CDR3, the DNA is TGCAGCGTTGGACCGTGGGGTTCGGGAGAGCAGTACTTC.

This clone was seen a handful of times. Other DNA sequences of this sample code for an identical CDR3. This chain links TRBV5-1 with TRBJ2-7; D ambiguous. V dropped 3 bases and J dropped 0 bases, with 4 bases sitting between them. The CDR3 is made up of 12 amino acids. Germline assignment: CDR1 SGHRS and CDR2 YFSETQ. The CDR3 spells CASSSSSYEQYF. The DNA of the CDR3 is TGCGCCAGCAGCTCCAGCTCCTACGAGCAGTACTTC.

The rearrangement joins TRBV10-1 to TRBJ2-1, with 12 bases that match TRBD2. The CDR3 contains 15 residues. After removal of 3 bases from V and 9 bases from J, the junction contained 6 bases not matched to a gene. Germline assignment: CDR1 WNHNN and CDR2 SYGVQD (reference sequence). The CDR3 loop is CASSESSGRASEQFF. In DNA, the CDR3 is TGCGCCAGCAGTGAATCTAGCGGGAGGGCCAGTGAGCAGTTCTTC.

This sequence joins TRBV11-2 and TRBJ2-7; the match to TRBD1 covers 9 bases. From germline, CDR1 is SGHAT and CDR2 FQNNGV. The CDR3 consists of 15 residues. V lost 5 bases, J lost 2 bases, and 7 bases stayed unmatched. The CDR3 loop is CASSGRTGVTYEQYF. CDR3 nucleotide sequence: TGTGCCAGCAGCGGTAGGACAGGGGTAACCTACGAGCAGTACTTC. Based on the CDR3 plus reference TRBV11-2 and TRBJ2-7, the full variable domain is EAGVAQSPRYKIIEKRQSVAFWCNPISGHATLYWYQQILGQGPKLLIQFQNNGVVDDSQLPKDRFSAERLKGVDSTLKIQPAKLEDSAVYLCASSGRTGVTYEQYFGPGTRLTVT.

This rearrangement joins TRBV4-1 to TRBJ1-2, with 7 bases matching TRBD1. The CDR3 sequence is 16 residues long. Germline V CDR1 and CDR2: MGHRA, YSYEKL. The trim removed 1 base at V and 8 bases at J, leaving 13 bases unmatched. CDR3 coding DNA: TGCGCCAGCAGCCAAGTCGAGGGGGCGCCAAGTGGAGGCTACACCTTC. Translated, it gives CASSQVEGAPSGGYTF.

The rearrangement links TRBV27 to TRBJ2-1, with D perhaps matching TRBD2 (6 bases). The CDR3 totals 16 residues. Trimming cost V 2 bases and J 1 base, with 12 bases left between them. Germline V gene lookup returns CDR1 MNHEY and CDR2 SMNVEV (reference sequence). DNA of the CDR3: TGTGCCAGCAGTTTACTTGCGGGGAAATCCTACAATGAGCAGTTCTTC. It translates to CASSLLAGKSYNEQFF.

The chain recombines TRBV7-2 with TRBJ1-1, with no clear D. The CDR3 length is 14 residues. V was pared by 0 bases and J by 2 bases, with 7 bases between. Germline loops: CDR1 SGHTA, CDR2 FQGNSA. The CDR3 bases are TGTGCCAGCAGCTTAGCAAACAGAAACACTGAAGCTTTCTTT. Encoded protein: CASSLANRNTEAFF.

This clone was seen more than once but under ten times. This chain connects TRBV6-1 to TRBJ2-1, with 7 bases matching TRBD2. J gave up 3 bases and V 1 base, and 3 bases lay outside the gene matches. Germline V gene sequence: CDR1 MNHNS, CDR2 SASEGT. The CDR3 consists of 15 residues. CDR3 bases: TGTGCCAGCAGTGAAGGGGAGGGGCACTACAATGAGCAGTTCTTC. As protein: CASSEGEGHYNEQFF.

This sequence joins TRBV5-1 and TRBJ2-1; 11 bases agree with TRBD2. The CDR3 sequence is 15 residues long. V lost 4 bases and J lost 5; bases outside the gene matches: 5. Germline V gene lookup returns CDR1 SGHRS and CDR2 YFSETQ. The CDR3 loop reads CASSPLAGVNNEQFF. In nucleotides, the CDR3 is TGCGCCAGCAGCCCACTAGCGGGGGTTAACAATGAGCAGTTCTTC.